Below, one TCR beta chain is given with its context. Its antigen is currently unknown. Assay used: immunoSEQ multiplex PCR; TCRdb lists only in-frame clones, some missing. The sample has 90,000 to 100,000 clones; 88% are singletons. The data were taken from a study of identifying expanded T cells in peripheral blood. Study results and limitations: Differentially abundant clones: roughly 1.2 between replicates, 16.4 at around 2 weeks, approximately 18 at four. Clone count variance between roughly 2-week samples rose with total template count.

The CDR3 length is 13 residues. Germline trimming cut 7 bases from V and 1 base from J; bases unmatched to any gene: 2. Germline V gene sequence: CDR1 MDHEN, CDR2 SYDVKM. Sequencing used blood. The V call is TRBV28, the J call TRBJ2-5; the match to TRBD1 covers 8 bases. This TCR was recovered from a person aged 18-70 years in good health. This chain's CDR3 is CASKTGAQETQYF. CDR3 coding DNA: TGTGCCAGCAAGACAGGGGCCCAAGAGACCCAGTACTTC. The complete variable domain, with remaining parts taken from reference TRBV28 and TRBJ2-5, reads DVKVTQSSRYLVKRTGEKVFLECVQDMDHENMFWYRQDPGLGLRLIYFSYDVKMKEKGDIPEGYSVSREKKERFSLILESASTNQTSMYLCASKTGAQETQYFGPGTRLLVL.